This is a list of T cell receptor beta chains from one sample in a study of T cells expressing NK-cell markers. With the 5' RACE reads reprocessed, TCRdb shows one record per CDR3 protein and no DNA. In total, the table holds 25,000 to 35,000 distinct CDR3 sequences. The sequencing sample was made of blood T cells: a sorted CD56 or NKG2C T cell subset, CD4+ or CD8+ T cells, or bulk PBMC T cells (not recorded which). Receptors originate from a woman between 18 and 70 years old in good health. The CDR3 runs from the conserved cysteine through the conserved F or W.

TRBV5-1	TRBJ1-3	CASSDRRYGNTIYF
TRBV29-1	TRBJ2-1	CSESSGSGVEQFF
TRBV15	TRBJ2-1	CATNGGGTLYIYNEQFF
TRBV27	TRBJ1-1	CASRPRVNTEAFF
TRBV5-5	TRBJ2-1	CASSLRPSESYNEQFF
TRBV2	TRBJ2-5	CASIALGGMETQYF
TRBV6-1	TRBJ2-3	CASSPFRGGTDTQYF
TRBV6-5	TRBJ2-7	CASSYGILGTAYEQYF
TRBV5-1	TRBJ2-7	CASRSPGQGSYEQYF
TRBV29-1	TRBJ2-1	CSVLTAGASYNEQFF
TRBV7-6	TRBJ1-5	CASSPGTGGGNQPQHF
TRBV6-5	TRBJ1-5	CASSLDSSNQPQHF
TRBV4-2	TRBJ2-7	CASSQGLGRAYEQYF
TRBV4-1	TRBJ2-7	CASSPTGSITYEQYF
TRBV6-1	TRBJ2-1	CASSEGLAGVEQFF
TRBV5-1	TRBJ2-3	CASSLTGHSTDTQYF
TRBV5-1	TRBJ2-1	CASSLGQGDNEQFF
TRBV4-2	TRBJ1-3	CASSQGVRTGGNTIYF
TRBV25-1	TRBJ2-3	CADRPGRDHKDTQYF
TRBV15	TRBJ1-6	CATQDRVNSPLHF
TRBV29-1	TRBJ2-5	CSVEEEGDGETQYF
TRBV24-1	TRBJ1-1	CATSDDRDGGEAFF
TRBV25-1	TRBJ2-7	CASQGASYEQYF
TRBV20-1	TRBJ2-3	CSARDLTDTQYF
TRBV9	TRBJ2-1	CASSLQEGVSSYNEQFF
TRBV6-1	TRBJ1-5	CASSELAGEFEPQHF
TRBV27	TRBJ2-5	CASSLYPGGAETQYF
TRBV7-9	TRBJ2-5	CASSILGVIQETQYF
TRBV5-1	TRBJ2-1	CASSLVLAGGGEQFF
TRBV12-3/TRBV12-4	TRBJ1-1	CASSYGTGFTEAFF
TRBV27	TRBJ2-7	CASSPGLSYEQYF
TRBV2	TRBJ2-1	CASLRLAGGSNEQFF
TRBV7-9	TRBJ2-7	CASSLARGTESYEQYF
TRBV5-6	TRBJ2-7	CASSLTGGTYEQYF
TRBV7-9	TRBJ2-3	CASSPRGLASDTDTQYF
TRBV4-2	TRBJ2-7	CASSQDTSGSPATQYF
TRBV7-3	TRBJ2-1	CASSYTSGGARNEQFF
TRBV28	TRBJ2-1	CASRYESSSYNEQFF
TRBV6-2/TRBV6-3	TRBJ1-1	CASSPPTGELNTEAFF
TRBV5-5	TRBJ2-3	CASSLGSGSLTDTQYF
TRBV5-1	TRBJ2-5	CASSPEAGATSMETQYF
TRBV12-3/TRBV12-4	TRBJ1-2	CASSYQSQAPNGGYTF
TRBV7-9	TRBJ2-7	CASSSGQQYYEQYF
TRBV11-2	TRBJ1-5	CASSRNGGRNQPQHF
TRBV7-2	TRBJ2-7	CASSPEAGGSYEQYF
TRBV4-1	TRBJ2-3	CASGGTERTDTQYF
TRBV4-2	TRBJ2-7	CASSQEIGGLYEQYF
TRBV28	TRBJ2-7	CASSSGTRIYEQYF
TRBV5-6	TRBJ2-5	CASSFGTGPQETQYF
TRBV7-3	TRBJ2-7	CATERARRDSSYEQYF
TRBV2	TRBJ2-1	CASSEAGAGDEQFF
TRBV29-1	TRBJ2-3	CSVEGGQGGADTQYF
TRBV27	TRBJ1-4	CASSLIRDRAGEKLFF
TRBV9	TRBJ2-3	CASSVLERGSTDTQYF
TRBV5-6	TRBJ2-1	CASSLDSGSGYNEQFF
TRBV4-1	TRBJ1-5	CASRQTEGTNQPQHF
TRBV29-1	TRBJ2-1	CSARLADYNEQFF
TRBV5-5	TRBJ2-7	CASSLYDRAPYEQYF
TRBV12-3/TRBV12-4	TRBJ1-1	CASSAGWREAFF